Below, one TCR beta chain is given with its context. This entry comes from a study of blood T cell repertoires in COVID-19. Study summary: Sites across the United States, Italy and Spain contributed samples from acute and convalescent COVID-19. The cDNA or gDNA used as material had been derived from T cells, B-cell-depleted T cells, or PBMCs.

Authors' processing steps: Estimation of nucleated cell counts relied on the amplification of reference gene primers. Profiled with immunoSEQ multiplex PCR; TCRdb holds only in-frame clones, not every one. V and J calls and clone size follow that table, whereas D and trimming were derived from the DNA. The table records over 80,000 clones, roughly 86% of them present only once. V lost 5 bases and J lost 2, with 10 bases in between. Looked up from germline, CDR1 is LNHDA and CDR2 is SQIVND (reference sequence). The CDR3 length is 13 residues. The source of this sequence is a human donor in a cohort sampled during active COVID-19. V gene TRBV19 combines with J gene TRBJ2-7; weak D call: TRBD2 (5 bases). The sequenced sample was peripheral blood. In DNA form, the CDR3 reads TGTGCCAGTAGTCCCGGAGCGGCCTACGAGCAGTACTTC. This codes for CASSPGAAYEQYF.